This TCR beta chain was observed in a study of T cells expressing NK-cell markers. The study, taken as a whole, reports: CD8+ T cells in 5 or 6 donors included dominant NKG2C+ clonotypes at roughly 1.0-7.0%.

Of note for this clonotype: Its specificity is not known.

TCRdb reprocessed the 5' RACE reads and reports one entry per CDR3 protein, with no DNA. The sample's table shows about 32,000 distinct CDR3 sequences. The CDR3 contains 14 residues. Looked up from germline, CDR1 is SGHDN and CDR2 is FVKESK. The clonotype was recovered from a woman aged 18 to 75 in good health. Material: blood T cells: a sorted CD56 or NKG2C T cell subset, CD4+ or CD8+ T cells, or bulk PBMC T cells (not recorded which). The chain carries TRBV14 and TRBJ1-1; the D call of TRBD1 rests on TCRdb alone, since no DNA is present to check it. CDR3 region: CASSPSPGLTEAFF.